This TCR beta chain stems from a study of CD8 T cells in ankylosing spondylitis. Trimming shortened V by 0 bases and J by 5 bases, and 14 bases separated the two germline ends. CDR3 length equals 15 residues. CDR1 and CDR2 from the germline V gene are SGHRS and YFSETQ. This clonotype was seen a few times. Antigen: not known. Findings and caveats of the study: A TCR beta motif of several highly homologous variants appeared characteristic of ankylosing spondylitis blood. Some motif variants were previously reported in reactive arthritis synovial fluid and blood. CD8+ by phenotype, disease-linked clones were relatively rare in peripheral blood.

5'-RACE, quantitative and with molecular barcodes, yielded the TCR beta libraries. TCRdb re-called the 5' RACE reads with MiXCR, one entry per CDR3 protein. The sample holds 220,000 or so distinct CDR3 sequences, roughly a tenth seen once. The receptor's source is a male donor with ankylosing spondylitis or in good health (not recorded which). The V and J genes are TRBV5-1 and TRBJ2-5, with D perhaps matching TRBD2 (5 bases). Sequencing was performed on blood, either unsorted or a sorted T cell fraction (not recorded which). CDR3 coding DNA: TGCGCCAGCAGCTTGGAGGCGGCGGAGGTGGAGACCCAGTACTTC. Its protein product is CASSLEAAEVETQYF. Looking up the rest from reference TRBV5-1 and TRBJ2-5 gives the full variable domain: KAGVTQTPRYLIKTRGQQVTLSCSPISGHRSVSWYQQTPGQGLQFLFEYFSETQRNKGNFPGRFSGRQFSNSRSEMNVSTLELGDSALYLCASSLEAAEVETQYFGPGTRLLVL.